These 14 T cell receptor beta chains came from one sample sequenced in a study of blood T cell repertoires in COVID-19. Here immunoSEQ multiplex PCR was the method, and the copy in TCRdb shows in-frame clones only, minus some. This sample yields about 97,000 clones, of which about 90% are seen a single time; 17% belongs to the top ten. Sequencing input: peripheral blood. All receptors derive from a man aged 50 to 60 with acute or convalescent COVID-19.

The chain combines TRBV10-2 with TRBJ1-1; 9 nucleotides agree with TRBD1. With 6 bases clipped from V and 4 bases from J, the junction kept 9 bases outside the gene matches. The CDR3 extends over 15 amino acids. Germline CDR1 and CDR2: WSHSY and SAAADI. CDR3 in amino acids: CASSAPDRGVTEAFF. The CDR3 region has the DNA TGCGCCAGCAGCGCCCCTGACAGGGGGGTCACTGAAGCTTTCTTT.

The J gene is TRBJ2-7, the V gene TRBV23-1; 7 bases align to TRBD1. TRBV23-1 is an open reading frame whose function is uncertain. J lost 0 bases, V lost 2 bases, and 10 bases had no gene match. CDR3 length: 17 residues. The CDR3 DNA is TGCGCCAGCAGTCAACCTGACAGGGCCCAAAGCTCCTACGAGCAGTACTTC. Amino acids: CASSQPDRAQSSYEQYF.

V and J are TRBV5-4 and TRBJ2-7; no definite D call. V was trimmed by 1 base and J by 3 bases, leaving 8 bases between them. The CDR3 length is 13 residues. In germline, CDR1 is SGHNT, CDR2 YYREEE (reference sequence). The CDR3 spells CASSLWQDYEQYF. In DNA form, the CDR3 reads TGTGCCAGCAGCTTGTGGCAGGACTACGAGCAGTACTTC.

CDR3 in DNA: TGCGCCAGCAGCTTGGCCAGTGAGCAGTACTTC. It encodes CASSLASEQYF. The rearrangement joins TRBV5-1 to TRBJ2-7; D remains unclear. The V end lost 0 bases, the J end lost 7 bases, and 5 bases lay between the germline ends. The length of the CDR3 is 11 residues. Germline CDR1 is SGHRS and CDR2 is YFSETQ.

The chain recombines TRBV11-2 with TRBJ2-1; 10 bases map to TRBD1. Germline V lookup: CDR1 SGHAT, CDR2 FQNNGV. CDR3 length equals 14 residues. Trimming cost V 2 bases and J 8 bases; bases outside gene matches: 3. The CDR3 is CASSLWDRGHEQFF. The CDR3, as DNA: TGTGCCAGCAGCTTATGGGACAGGGGCCATGAGCAGTTCTTC.

The chain links TRBV12-3 or TRBV12-4 to TRBJ1-2; D gene ambiguous. This CDR3 has 11 residues. V lost 6 bases, J lost 5 bases, and 7 bases lay in between. CDR3: CASSRGYGYTF. The CDR3, as DNA: TGTGCCAGCAGCAGAGGGTATGGCTACACCTTC.

The CDR3 sequence: CASSFGPYNEQFF. CDR3 nucleotide sequence: TGTGCCAGCAGCTTTGGGCCCTACAATGAGCAGTTCTTC. The chain links TRBV7-7 to TRBJ2-1; no clear D gene. From germline, CDR1 is SSHAT and CDR2 FNYEAQ (reference sequence). The CDR3 loop spans 13 amino acids. Trimming removed 3 bases from V and 2 bases from J, with 5 bases in between.

The J gene is TRBJ1-1, the V gene TRBV28; D not resolved. The CDR3 is 13 amino acids. Between the trimmed V and J ends, which lost 3 bases and 4 bases, there was a span of 9 bases. The germline V gene has CDR1 MDHEN and CDR2 SYDVKM. The DNA for the CDR3 is TGTGCCAGCAGTTTGGAAGGAGCCACTGAAGCTTTCTTT. As protein: CASSLEGATEAFF.

In its sample, this clone was seen a few times. The chain couples TRBV7-9 to TRBJ1-1, with 9 bases matching TRBD1. V lost 5 bases and J lost 1; bases outside the gene matches: 8. The CDR3 is 16 amino acids. Germline CDR1 reads SEHNR; CDR2 reads FQNEAQ (reference sequence). The CDR3 DNA is TGTGCCAGCAGCCACCGGGAGACAGGGGGGAACACTGAAGCTTTCTTT. It codes for CASSHRETGGNTEAFF. The full variable domain, completed using reference TRBV7-9 and TRBJ1-1, is DTGVSQNPRHKITKRGQNVTFRCDPISEHNRLYWYRQTLGQGPEFLTYFQNEAQLEKSRLLSDRFSAERPKGSFSTLEIQRTEQGDSAMYLCASSHRETGGNTEAFFGQGTRLTVV.

The chain carries TRBV27 and TRBJ1-2, with 8 nucleotides matching TRBD1. J lost 2 bases, V lost 5 bases, and 4 bases had no gene match. Germline CDR1 reads MNHEY; CDR2 reads SMNVEV (reference sequence). The length of the CDR3 is 14 residues. CDR3 DNA sequence: TGTGCCAGCAGTCACAGGGGGGTGAACTATGGCTACACCTTC. This gives the protein CASSHRGVNYGYTF.

The rearrangement joins TRBV11-3 to TRBJ1-1, with TRBD1 matching over 7 bases. The CDR3 covers 14 residues. With V trimmed by 4 bases and J by 6 bases, 8 bases remained unmatched. The germline CDR1 and CDR2 sequences are SGHNT and YENEEA. CDR3 loop: CASSWEQGFPEAFF. The CDR3 region has the DNA TGTGCCAGCAGCTGGGAACAGGGGTTCCCTGAAGCTTTCTTT. Using reference TRBV11-3 and TRBJ1-1 for the parts outside the CDR3, the full variable domain is EAGVVQSPRYKIIEKKQPVAFWCNPISGHNTLYWYLQNLGQGPELLIRYENEEAVDDSQLPKDRFSAERLKGVDSTLKIQPAELGDSAVYLCASSWEQGFPEAFFGQGTRLTVV.

This chain joins TRBV5-6 and TRBJ1-1; D not certain. V lost 2 bases and J 3 bases, leaving 8 bases between the germline ends. CDR3 length equals 13 residues. The germline gives CDR1 SGHDT, CDR2 YYEEEE. The CDR3 is CASSFDTYTEAFF. CDR3 bases: TGTGCCAGCAGCTTTGACACCTACACTGAAGCTTTCTTT.

The V call is TRBV5-4, the J call TRBJ2-1, with 8 nucleotides matching TRBD2. V was clipped by 0 bases and J by 13 bases; unmatched bases: 6. The CDR3 is made up of 13 amino acids. CDR1 is SGHNT, CDR2 YYREEE, per germline (reference sequence). The CDR3 reads CASSLAGGLDQFF. Written as DNA, the CDR3 is TGTGCCAGCAGCTTGGCCGGGGGACTAGATCAGTTCTTC. The whole variable domain, filled in from reference TRBV5-4 and TRBJ2-1, reads ETGVTQSPTHLIKTRGQQVTLRCSSQSGHNTVSWYQQALGQGPQFIFQYYREEENGRGNFPPRFSGLQFPNYSSELNVNALELDDSALYLCASSLAGGLDQFFGPGTRLTVL.

This chain uses TRBV28 with TRBJ2-7; the match to TRBD2 covers 11 bases. From germline, CDR1 is MDHEN and CDR2 SYDVKM. V gave up 4 bases and J gave up 4 bases; unmatched junction bases: 9. The CDR3 has 16 residues. CDR3 residues: CASSSAGTSGSYEQYF. The DNA for the CDR3 is TGTGCCAGCAGTTCGGCCGGGACTAGCGGCTCGTACGAGCAGTACTTC.